The 2 T cell receptor beta chains reported below all come from one sample, sequenced in a study of response to subunit inactivated influenza vaccine. TCRdb independently ran MiXCR on the RT-PCR reads; one entry per CDR3 protein. The data show roughly 570,000 distinct CDR3 sequences, 10% to 15% seen once. This sample comprised PBMCs from blood, obtained more than 35 days after vaccination. The receptors were sampled from a man aged 45 to 65 who received an inactivated influenza vaccine.

The chain carries TRBV20-1 and TRBJ2-4; D call uncertain. The CDR3 sequence is 12 residues long. The ends were cut back, 4 bases at V and 7 bases at J, with 11 bases in the middle. Germline V gene sequence: CDR1 DFQATT, CDR2 SNEGSKA (reference sequence). In DNA, the CDR3 is TGCAGTGCTATGTTCACCCGGAACATTCAGTACTTC. It translates to CSAMFTRNIQYF.

V usage is TRBV29-1 and J usage is TRBJ2-3, with 12 bases matching TRBD1. This CDR3 has 14 amino acids. J lost 6 bases, V lost 6 bases, and 7 bases had no gene match. Germline lookup yields CDR1 SQVTM and CDR2 ANQGSEA. CDR3 DNA sequence: TGCAGCGTGCTCCGGGACAGGGGGCCGGATACGCAGTATTTT. Translating it yields CSVLRDRGPDTQYF.